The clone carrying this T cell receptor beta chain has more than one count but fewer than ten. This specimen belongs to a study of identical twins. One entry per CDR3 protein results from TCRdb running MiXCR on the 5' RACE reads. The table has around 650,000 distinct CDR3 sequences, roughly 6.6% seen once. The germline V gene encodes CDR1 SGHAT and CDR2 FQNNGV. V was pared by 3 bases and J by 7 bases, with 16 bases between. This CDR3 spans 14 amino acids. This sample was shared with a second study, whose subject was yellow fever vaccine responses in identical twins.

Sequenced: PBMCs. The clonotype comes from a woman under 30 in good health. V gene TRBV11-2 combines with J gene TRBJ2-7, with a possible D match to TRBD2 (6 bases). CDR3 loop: CASSFLAEAGEQYF. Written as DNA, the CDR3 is TGTGCCAGCAGCTTTTTAGCGGAGGCAGGTGAGCAGTACTTC.